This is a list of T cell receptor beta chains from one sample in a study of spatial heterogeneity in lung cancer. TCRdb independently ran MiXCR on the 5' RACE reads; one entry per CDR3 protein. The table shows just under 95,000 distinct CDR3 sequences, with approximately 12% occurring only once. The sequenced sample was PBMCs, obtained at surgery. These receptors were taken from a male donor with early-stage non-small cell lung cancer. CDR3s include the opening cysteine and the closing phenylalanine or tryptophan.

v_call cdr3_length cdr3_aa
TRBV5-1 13 CASSTSGDYEQYF
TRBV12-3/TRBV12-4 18 CASSPQAGLAGITDTQYF
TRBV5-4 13 CASSLDRGETQYF
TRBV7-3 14 CASSSGTTGNTIYF
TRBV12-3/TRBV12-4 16 CASSLGPAENTGELFF
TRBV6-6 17 CASSYHLDRGDLDTQYF
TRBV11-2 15 CASSQRQGADYGYTF
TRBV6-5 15 CASSPAGGEADTQYF
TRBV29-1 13 CSVDGTGTGEQYF
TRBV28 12 CASRGGNQPQHF
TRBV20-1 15 CSAGSSGAYQETQYF
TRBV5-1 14 CASGRSTARETQYF
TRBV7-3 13 CASSLTWGDTQYF
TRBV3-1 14 CASSQGHSKNIQYF
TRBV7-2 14 CASSLDGNSYEQYF